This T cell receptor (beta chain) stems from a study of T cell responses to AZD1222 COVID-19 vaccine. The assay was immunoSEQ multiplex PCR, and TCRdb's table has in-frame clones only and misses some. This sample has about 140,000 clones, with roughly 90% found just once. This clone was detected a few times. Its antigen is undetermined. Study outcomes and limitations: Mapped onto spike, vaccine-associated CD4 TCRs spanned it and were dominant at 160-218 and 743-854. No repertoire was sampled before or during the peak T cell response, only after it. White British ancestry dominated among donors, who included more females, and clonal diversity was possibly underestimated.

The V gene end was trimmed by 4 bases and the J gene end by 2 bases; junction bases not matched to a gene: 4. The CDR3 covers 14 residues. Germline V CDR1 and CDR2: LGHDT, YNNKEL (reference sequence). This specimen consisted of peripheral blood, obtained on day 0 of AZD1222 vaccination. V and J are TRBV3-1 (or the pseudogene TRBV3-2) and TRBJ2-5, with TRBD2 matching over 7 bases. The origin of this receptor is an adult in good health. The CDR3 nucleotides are TGTGCCAGCAGCCCTCCTAGCGGACAAGAGACCCAGTACTTC. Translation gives CASSPPSGQETQYF.